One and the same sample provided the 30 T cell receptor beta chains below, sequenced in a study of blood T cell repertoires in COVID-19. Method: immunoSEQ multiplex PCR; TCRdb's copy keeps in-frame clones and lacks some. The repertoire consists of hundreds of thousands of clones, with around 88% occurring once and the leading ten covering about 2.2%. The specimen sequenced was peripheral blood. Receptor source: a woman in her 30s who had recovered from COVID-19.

In DNA form, the CDR3 reads TGTGCCAGCAGTGACCGGCAGGGGGCAGGTGAAGCTTTCTTT. Its protein is CASSDRQGAGEAFF. This chain uses TRBV2 with TRBJ1-1, with 8 bases fitting TRBD1. CDR1 is SNHLY and CDR2 is FYNNEI in the germline V gene. The V and J ends lost 3 bases and 7 bases, in that order; junction bases with no gene match: 7. CDR3 length: 14 amino acids.

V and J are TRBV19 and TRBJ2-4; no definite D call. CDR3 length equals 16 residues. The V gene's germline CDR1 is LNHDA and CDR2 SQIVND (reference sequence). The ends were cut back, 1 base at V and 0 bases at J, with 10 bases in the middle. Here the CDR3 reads CASSIVGGLAKNIQYF. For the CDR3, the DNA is TGTGCCAGTAGTATAGTCGGCGGCCTAGCCAAAAACATTCAGTACTTC.

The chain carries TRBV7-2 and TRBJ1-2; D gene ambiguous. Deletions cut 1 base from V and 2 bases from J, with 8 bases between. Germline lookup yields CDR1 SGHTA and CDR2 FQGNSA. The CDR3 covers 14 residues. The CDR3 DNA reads TGTGCCAGCAGCTTAGGGGTAGCGAACTATGGCTACACCTTC. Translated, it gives CASSLGVANYGYTF.

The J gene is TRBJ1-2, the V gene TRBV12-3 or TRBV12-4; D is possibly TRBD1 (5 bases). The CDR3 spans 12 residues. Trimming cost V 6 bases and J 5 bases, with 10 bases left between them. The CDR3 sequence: CASSRDFYGYTF. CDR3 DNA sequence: TGTGCCAGCAGCCGGGACTTTTATGGCTACACCTTC.

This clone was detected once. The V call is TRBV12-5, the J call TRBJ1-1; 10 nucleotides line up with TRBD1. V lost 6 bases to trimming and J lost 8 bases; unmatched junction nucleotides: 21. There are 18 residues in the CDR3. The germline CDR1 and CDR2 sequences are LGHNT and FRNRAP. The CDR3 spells CASGFPGTGDNRGPEAFF. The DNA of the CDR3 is TGTGCTAGTGGGTTTCCCGGGACAGGGGATAACCGGGGACCCGAAGCTTTCTTT.

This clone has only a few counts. CDR3 protein: CASSFGAGRTPDTQYF. Here the CDR3 DNA reads TGTGCCAGCAGTTTCGGGGCGGGGAGAACCCCCGATACGCAGTATTTT. This rearrangement joins TRBV27 to TRBJ2-3; D perhaps matches TRBD2 (6 bases). CDR3 length: 16 residues. Germline-derived CDR1 and CDR2 are MNHEY and SMNVEV (reference sequence). The ends were cut back, 3 bases at V and 6 bases at J, with 19 bases in the middle.

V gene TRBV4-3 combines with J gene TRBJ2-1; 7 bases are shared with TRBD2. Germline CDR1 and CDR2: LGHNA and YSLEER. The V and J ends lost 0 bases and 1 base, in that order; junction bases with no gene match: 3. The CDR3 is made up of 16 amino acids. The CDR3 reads CASSQDTGGSYNEQFF. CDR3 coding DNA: TGCGCCAGCAGCCAAGACACCGGGGGGTCCTACAATGAGCAGTTCTTC.

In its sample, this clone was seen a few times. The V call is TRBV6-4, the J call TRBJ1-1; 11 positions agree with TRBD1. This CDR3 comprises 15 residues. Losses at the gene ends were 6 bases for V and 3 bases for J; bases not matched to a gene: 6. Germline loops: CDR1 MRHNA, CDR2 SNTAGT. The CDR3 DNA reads TGTGCCAGCAGGGGACAGGGGGGTAGGGACACTGAAGCTTTCTTT. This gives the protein CASRGQGGRDTEAFF.

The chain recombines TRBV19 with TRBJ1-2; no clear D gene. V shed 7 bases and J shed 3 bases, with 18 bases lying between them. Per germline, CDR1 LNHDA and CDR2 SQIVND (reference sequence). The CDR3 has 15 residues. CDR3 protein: CASTFSRTPYYGYTF. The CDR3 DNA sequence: TGTGCCAGTACCTTCTCGAGGACTCCCTACTATGGCTACACCTTC.

The CDR3 sequence: CASSSLYDRNQETQYF. CDR3 nucleotide sequence: TGTGCCAGCAGTTCCCTATACGACAGAAACCAAGAGACCCAGTACTTC. The rearrangement joins TRBV27 to TRBJ2-5; the D gene is possibly TRBD1 (5 bases). The CDR3 loop spans 16 amino acids. Trimming took off 4 bases at V and 0 bases at J, with 15 bases between the two ends. The germline CDR1 and CDR2 sequences are MNHEY and SMNVEV (reference sequence).

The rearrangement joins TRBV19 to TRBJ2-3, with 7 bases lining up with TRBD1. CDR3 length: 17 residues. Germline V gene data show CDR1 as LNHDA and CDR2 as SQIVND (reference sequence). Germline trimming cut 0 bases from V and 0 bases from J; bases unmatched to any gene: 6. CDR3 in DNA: TGTGCCAGTAGTATAGATCTGGAGACAGGGAGCACAGATACGCAGTATTTT. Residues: CASSIDLETGSTDTQYF.

Here the CDR3 reads CASSDRRDTEAFF. As DNA, the CDR3 is TGTGCCAGCAGCGACCGGCGGGACACTGAAGCTTTCTTT. The V call is TRBV7-2, the J call TRBJ1-1; D is uncertain. Germline values: CDR1 SGHTA, CDR2 FQGNSA. V dropped 5 bases and J dropped 3 bases, with 10 bases sitting between them. CDR3 length: 13 amino acids.

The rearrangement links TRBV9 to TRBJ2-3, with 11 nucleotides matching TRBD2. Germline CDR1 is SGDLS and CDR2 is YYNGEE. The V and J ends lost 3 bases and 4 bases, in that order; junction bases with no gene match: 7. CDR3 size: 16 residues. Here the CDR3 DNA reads TGTGCCAGCAGCGCCTCCGGGACTAGCGGACCAGATACGCAGTATTTT. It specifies CASSASGTSGPDTQYF.

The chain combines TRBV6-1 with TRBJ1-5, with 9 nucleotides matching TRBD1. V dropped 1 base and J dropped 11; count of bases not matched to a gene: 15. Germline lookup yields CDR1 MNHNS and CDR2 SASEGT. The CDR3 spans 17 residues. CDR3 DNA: TGTGCCAGCAGTGAAGAGGGGACAGGGTCGGGCCAATTGACCCAGCATTTT. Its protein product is CASSEEGTGSGQLTQHF.

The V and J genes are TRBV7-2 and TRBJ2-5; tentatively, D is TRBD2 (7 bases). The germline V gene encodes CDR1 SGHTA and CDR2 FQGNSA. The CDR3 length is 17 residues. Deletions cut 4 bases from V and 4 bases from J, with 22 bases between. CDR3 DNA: TGTGCCAGCAGCTCGTTAGGGGGGGACCGTAGACGAGAGACCCAGTACTTC. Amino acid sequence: CASSSLGGDRRRETQYF.

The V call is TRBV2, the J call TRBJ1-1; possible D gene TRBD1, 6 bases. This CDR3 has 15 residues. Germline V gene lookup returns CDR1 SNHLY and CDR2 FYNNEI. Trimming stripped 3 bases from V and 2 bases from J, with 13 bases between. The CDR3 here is CASSEVGQINTEAFF. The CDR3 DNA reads TGTGCCAGCAGTGAGGTGGGACAAATAAACACTGAAGCTTTCTTT.

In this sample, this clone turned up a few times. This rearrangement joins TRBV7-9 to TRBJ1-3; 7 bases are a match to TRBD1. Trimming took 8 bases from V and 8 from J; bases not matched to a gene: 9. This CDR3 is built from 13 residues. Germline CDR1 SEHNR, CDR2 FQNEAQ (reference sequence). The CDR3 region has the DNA TGTGCCAGCGGGCTGGGACAGACCTACACCATATATTTT. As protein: CASGLGQTYTIYF.

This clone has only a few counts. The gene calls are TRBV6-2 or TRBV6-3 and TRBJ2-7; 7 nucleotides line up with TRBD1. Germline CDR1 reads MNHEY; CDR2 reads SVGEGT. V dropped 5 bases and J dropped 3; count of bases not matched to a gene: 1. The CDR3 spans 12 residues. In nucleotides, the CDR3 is TGTGCCAGCAGTAGACAGGGCTACGAGCAGTACTTC. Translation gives CASSRQGYEQYF.

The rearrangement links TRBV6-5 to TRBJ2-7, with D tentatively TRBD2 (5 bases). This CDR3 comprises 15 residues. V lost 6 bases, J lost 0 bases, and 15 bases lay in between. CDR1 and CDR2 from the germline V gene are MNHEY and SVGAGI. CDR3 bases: TGTGCCAGCAGAATAACTCCGGGGAGCTCCTACGAGCAGTACTTC. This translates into CASRITPGSSYEQYF.

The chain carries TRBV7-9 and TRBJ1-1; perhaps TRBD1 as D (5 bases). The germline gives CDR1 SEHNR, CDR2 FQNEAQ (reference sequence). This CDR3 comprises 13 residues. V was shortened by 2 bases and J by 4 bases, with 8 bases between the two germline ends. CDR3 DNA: TGTGCCAGCAGCTTACCGGGGGGCACTGAAGCTTTCTTT. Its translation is CASSLPGGTEAFF.

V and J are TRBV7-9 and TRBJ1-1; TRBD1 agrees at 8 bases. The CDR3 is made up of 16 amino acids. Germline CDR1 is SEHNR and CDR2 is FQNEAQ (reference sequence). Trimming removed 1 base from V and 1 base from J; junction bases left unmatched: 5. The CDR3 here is CASSLGRTGRNTEAFF. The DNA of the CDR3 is TGTGCCAGCAGCTTAGGGAGGACAGGGAGGAACACTGAAGCTTTCTTT.

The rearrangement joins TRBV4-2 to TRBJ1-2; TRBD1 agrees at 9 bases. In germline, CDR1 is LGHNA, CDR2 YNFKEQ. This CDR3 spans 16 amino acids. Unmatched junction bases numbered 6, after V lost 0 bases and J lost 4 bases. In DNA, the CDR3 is TGTGCCAGCAGCCAAGATCTTGGGACAGGGAGCTATGGCTACACCTTC. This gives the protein CASSQDLGTGSYGYTF.

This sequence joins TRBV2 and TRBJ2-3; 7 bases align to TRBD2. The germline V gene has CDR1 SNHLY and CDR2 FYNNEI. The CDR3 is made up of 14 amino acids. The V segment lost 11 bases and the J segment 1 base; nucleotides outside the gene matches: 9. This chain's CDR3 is CAVPREVGTDTQYF. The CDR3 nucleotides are TGTGCCGTTCCACGGGAGGTTGGCACAGATACGCAGTATTTT.

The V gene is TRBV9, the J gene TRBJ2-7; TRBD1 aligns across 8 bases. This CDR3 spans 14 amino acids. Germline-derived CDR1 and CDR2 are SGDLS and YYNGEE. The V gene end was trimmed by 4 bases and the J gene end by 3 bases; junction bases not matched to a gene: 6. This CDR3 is CASSTTGEVYEQYF. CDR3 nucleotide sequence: TGTGCCAGCAGCACGACAGGGGAAGTCTACGAGCAGTACTTC.

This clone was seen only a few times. CDR3 protein: CATSRRGQGNTGELFF. CDR3 nucleotides: TGTGCCACCAGCAGGAGGGGACAGGGGAACACCGGGGAGCTGTTTTTT. This chain uses TRBV15 with TRBJ2-2; 9 positions agree with TRBD1. The length of the CDR3 is 16 residues. Germline CDR1 is LNHNV and CDR2 is YYDKDF (reference sequence). Losses at the gene ends were 3 bases for V and 1 base for J; bases not matched to a gene: 3. The complete variable domain, with remaining parts taken from reference TRBV15 and TRBJ2-2, reads DAMVIQNPRYQVTQFGKPVTLSCSQTLNHNVMYWYQQKSSQAPKLLFHYYDKDFNNEADTPDNFQSRRPNTSFCFLDIRSPGLGDTAMYLCATSRRGQGNTGELFFGEGSRLTVL.

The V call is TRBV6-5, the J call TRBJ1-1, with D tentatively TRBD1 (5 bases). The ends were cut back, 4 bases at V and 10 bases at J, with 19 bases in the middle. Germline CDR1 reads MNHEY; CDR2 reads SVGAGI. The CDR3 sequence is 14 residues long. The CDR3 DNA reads TGTGCCAGCAGTTCAATCCGGGGGAACGCGGCAGCTTTCTTT. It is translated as CASSSIRGNAAAFF.

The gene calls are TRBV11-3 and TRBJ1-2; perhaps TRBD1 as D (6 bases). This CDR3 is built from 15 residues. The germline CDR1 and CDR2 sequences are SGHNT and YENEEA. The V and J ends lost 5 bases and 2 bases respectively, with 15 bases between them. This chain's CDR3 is CASSISRGKNYGYTF. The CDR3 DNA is TGTGCCAGCAGCATAAGCAGGGGCAAAAACTATGGCTACACCTTC.

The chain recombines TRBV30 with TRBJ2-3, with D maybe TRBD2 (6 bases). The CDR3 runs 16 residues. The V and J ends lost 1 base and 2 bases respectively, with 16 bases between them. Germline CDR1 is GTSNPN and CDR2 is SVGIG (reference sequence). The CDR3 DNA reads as TGTGCCTGGAGTGGCGGGGCCTTAACCTCCACAGATACGCAGTATTTT. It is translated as CAWSGGALTSTDTQYF.

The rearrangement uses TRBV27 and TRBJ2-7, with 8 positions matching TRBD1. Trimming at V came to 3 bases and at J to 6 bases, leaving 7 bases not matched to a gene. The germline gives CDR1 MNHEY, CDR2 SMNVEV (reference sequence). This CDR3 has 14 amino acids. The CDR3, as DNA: TGTGCCAGCAGTTTCGGGGCAGGGGGCGCCGAGCAGTACTTC. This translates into CASSFGAGGAEQYF.

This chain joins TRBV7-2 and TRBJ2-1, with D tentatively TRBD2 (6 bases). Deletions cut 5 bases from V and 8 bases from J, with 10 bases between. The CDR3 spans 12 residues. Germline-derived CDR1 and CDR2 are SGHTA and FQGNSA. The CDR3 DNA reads TGTGCCAGCAGCCACGGGAGTTATGAGCAGTTCTTC. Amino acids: CASSHGSYEQFF.